A selection of T cell receptor beta chains follows, all from one sample in a study of blood T cell repertoires in COVID-19. Here immunoSEQ multiplex PCR was the method, and the copy in TCRdb shows in-frame clones only, minus some. The table has a few hundred thousand clones, 70% to 90% seen once; the top ten hold 1.5% to 2%. The sample consisted of PBMCs or T cells enriched from blood (not recorded which). These receptors all come from a woman between 50 and 59 years old who had recovered from COVID-19. CDR3s include the opening cysteine and the closing phenylalanine or tryptophan. Fields, in order: clone size, V gene, D gene, CDR3 protein. The D gene is left open where the match is weak. Expanded clones get a size class; other rows say once, few or many, or leave the size out.

.,TRBV11-2,TRBD2,CASQSGSSGANVLTF
few,TRBV7-2,TRBD2,CASSLSSGGGNEQFF
.,TRBV2,.,CASSWATGELFF
.,TRBV5-1,.,CASSVNVGANYGYTF
.,TRBV12-3/TRBV12-4,.,CATTGIVYNEQFF
.,TRBV28,.,CASSLGTTREKLFF
.,TRBV5-4,.,CASSLAGNYGYTF
.,TRBV20-1,.,CSASSYNEQFF
.,TRBV19,.,CASRKQGSVVTGELFF
.,TRBV25-1,TRBD1,CASSDLGTGNTEAFF
few,TRBV19,.,CASSISTGGVNYGYTF
.,TRBV28,.,CASITGGGGHAPYEQYF
few,TRBV28,.,CASSFRNRGFGQPQHF
.,TRBV28,TRBD1,CASSFPRDSAQETQYF
.,TRBV11-2,TRBD1,CASSSIEGTGWGNEQFF
once,TRBV28,TRBD1,CASSVTGAPQPQHF
.,TRBV5-1,.,CASNYGHIASNYGYTF
.,TRBV3-1/TRBV3-2,.,CASSQATGGYTF
.,TRBV5-5,.,CASSLGAGYQPQHF
.,TRBV27,.,CASKLTRNTEAFF
.,TRBV5-4,TRBD2,CASSLGLAGESDTQYF
.,TRBV18,.,CASSPYGVGNTEAFF
.,TRBV6-1,.,CASSETPGTSEKLFF
.,TRBV5-1,.,CASSFAAASYEQYF
.,TRBV5-4,.,CASSLGAGRGSTDTQYF
.,TRBV7-9,TRBD1,CASSSNRDRDPHTQYF
.,TRBV5-6,.,CASSLAWQGNTIYF
.,TRBV5-4,.,CASSLVSTVGNTEAFF
.,TRBV5-4,.,CASSPDSASSYEQYF
.,TRBV5-6,.,CASSLVAGEGTEAFF
.,TRBV4-1,.,CASSQARRNEQFF
once,TRBV28,.,CASRPGIGTGELFF
once,TRBV5-1,TRBD2,CASSPALTSGSADEQFF
.,TRBV30,.,CAWSLSAFSYEQYF
.,TRBV25-1,TRBD1,CASRQGQGLGYTF
few,TRBV27,TRBD2,CASSLLASGSSYNEQFF
.,TRBV10-3,.,CAISDGGQNYGYTF
once,TRBV7-8,.,CASSPGQNNQPQHF
few,TRBV30,.,CAWSVQDNYEQYF
.,TRBV28,TRBD1,CASNTPGTGNRYGYTF
.,TRBV6-5,TRBD1,CAGQTGWQETQYF
.,TRBV20-1,.,CSASQGPSSQPQHF
.,TRBV2,.,CASSGREGNGYTF